This T cell receptor beta chain comes out of a study of T cell responses to AZD1222 COVID-19 vaccine. CDR1 is DFQATT and CDR2 is SNEGSKA in the germline V gene (reference sequence). Trimming cost V 3 bases and J 0 bases, with 6 bases left between them. The CDR3 is made up of 13 amino acids. General study results and limits: Nearly half of spike-specific TCRs reportedly go after variant regions that carry no mutations. It was only a handful of AZD1222 recipients who were seropositive at baseline. Spike regions recognized by vaccine-associated CD4 TCRs spanned the protein, led by 160-218 and 743-854.

The table lists this clone with a count of one. Antigen: not known. Using immunoSEQ multiplex PCR, the repertoire was profiled, and TCRdb retains in-frame clones only, with some absent. The sample includes 100,000 to 150,000 clones, just under 95% of them seen just once. Sequences were derived from peripheral blood, sampled 28 days after the second AZD1222 dose. The gene calls are TRBV20-1 and TRBJ2-4; D is unresolved. This sequence originates from an adult who received the AZD1222 COVID-19 vaccine. The CDR3 DNA is TGCAGTGCTAGTGTTGTAGCCAAAAACATTCAGTACTTC. Translated, it gives CSASVVAKNIQYF.